These 13 T cell receptor beta chains share one sample of origin, sequenced in a study of regulatory T cells in long-lasting Graves disease. Construction of TCR beta libraries relied on iRepertoire HTBI primers and on Arm-PCR targeting CDR3 regions. A single record per CDR3 protein comes from TCRdb applying MiXCR to the multiplex PCR reads. The table lists just over 600,000 distinct CDR3 sequences, roughly 16% of them singletons. The time point: newly diagnosed GD, antithyroid drugs for less than 3 months. With RNA extracted from PBMCs as input, the TCR library was made. These data were likewise used in another study, on T cells in Graves' hyperthyroidism and ophthalmopathy.

The sequencing used peripheral blood mononuclear cells (PBMCs), collected at new diagnosis, from a patient treated with antithyroid drugs. The receptors were sampled from a woman in her twenties or thirties with Graves disease.

V gene TRBV3-1 combines with J gene TRBJ1-2; D possibly corresponds to TRBD1 (6 bases). Germline V gene sequence: CDR1 LGHDT, CDR2 YNNKEL (reference sequence). The CDR3 sequence is 15 residues long. V lost 6 bases to trimming and J lost 2 bases, with 16 bases between them. The CDR3 sequence is CASSSGQSINYGYTF. The CDR3 DNA sequence: TGTGCCAGCAGTTCAGGACAGTCCATAAACTATGGCTACACCTTC.

This clonotype was seen only a few times. For the CDR3, the DNA is TGTGCCAGCAGCCAAGTCCCAACGGCGGCTAGCGCCTACGAGCAGTACTTC. Its translation: CASSQVPTAASAYEQYF. V gene TRBV14 combines with J gene TRBJ2-7; perhaps TRBD2 as D (6 bases). The V gene's germline CDR1 is SGHDN and CDR2 FVKESK. The CDR3 totals 17 residues. Trimming stripped 1 base from V and 2 bases from J, with 18 bases between.

The rearrangement joins TRBV5-1 to TRBJ1-4; D is possibly TRBD1 (5 bases). This CDR3 spans 15 amino acids. Trimming stripped 0 bases from V and 0 bases from J, with 6 bases between. CDR1 is SGHRS and CDR2 is YFSETQ in the germline V gene. CDR3 amino acids: CASSLDRTTNEKLFF. For the CDR3, the DNA is TGCGCCAGCAGCTTGGACAGGACAACTAATGAAAAACTGTTTTTT.

This clonotype appeared many times. The rearrangement joins TRBV12-3 or TRBV12-4 to TRBJ2-5, with D tentatively TRBD1 (5 bases). The ends were cut back, 6 bases at V and 5 bases at J, with 10 bases in the middle. The CDR3 loop spans 12 amino acids. The CDR3 here is CASSQGWETQYF. CDR3 DNA: TGTGCCAGCAGCCAGGGATGGGAGACCCAGTACTTC.

This clonotype has more than one count but fewer than ten. This chain uses TRBV4-2 with TRBJ1-2; D may be TRBD1 (6 bases). The germline V gene has CDR1 LGHNA and CDR2 YNFKEQ. This CDR3 contains 15 residues. V was shortened by 3 bases and J by 0 bases, with 11 bases between the two germline ends. DNA of the CDR3: TGTGCCAGCAGCCAGAATACAGGGACTAACTATGGCTACACCTTC. The encoded protein is CASSQNTGTNYGYTF.

The genes are TRBV7-9 and TRBJ2-7, with TRBD2 matching over 8 bases. CDR1 and CDR2 (germline): SEHNR, FQNEAQ (reference sequence). After removal of 4 bases from V and 2 bases from J, the junction contained 13 bases not matched to a gene. The CDR3 contains 17 residues. The CDR3 reads CASSSDDYPGLAYEQYF. CDR3 bases: TGTGCCAGCAGCTCAGACGACTATCCGGGACTAGCCTACGAGCAGTACTTC.

V is TRBV7-9 and J is TRBJ1-3; D is unclear. V was pared by 7 bases and J by 0 bases, with 16 bases between. CDR1 is SEHNR and CDR2 is FQNEAQ in the germline V gene (reference sequence). The CDR3 length is 16 residues. CDR3 protein: CASTSPPGDSGNTIYF. The CDR3 bases are TGTGCCAGCACCTCACCTCCCGGGGACTCTGGAAACACCATATATTTT.

This clonotype was counted ten times or more. V and J are TRBV6-1 and TRBJ1-3; 10 nucleotides match TRBD1. The germline V gene encodes CDR1 MNHNS and CDR2 SASEGT. This CDR3 has 15 residues. After removal of 5 bases from V and 4 bases from J, the junction contained 5 bases not matched to a gene. The CDR3 region has the DNA TGTGCCAGCAGTCAAGACAGGGGGCGAGGAAACACCATATATTTT. This encodes CASSQDRGRGNTIYF.

Many counts were recorded for this clonotype. V and J are TRBV6-1 and TRBJ1-1, with D maybe TRBD1 (5 bases). Germline values: CDR1 MNHNS, CDR2 SASEGT. Trimming removed 7 bases at V and 0 bases at J, with 24 bases between. The CDR3 extends over 18 amino acids. CDR3 bases: TGTGCCAGCACCCATCGGGTGGGTCCAGGGACCATGAACACTGAAGCTTTCTTT. As protein: CASTHRVGPGTMNTEAFF.

This clonotype was detected ten times or more. The CDR3 nucleotides read TGTGCCAGCAGCTTACAAGGGACTAGCGGGAGTTATGAGCAGTTCTTC. Its protein is CASSLQGTSGSYEQFF. The rearrangement joins TRBV7-2 to TRBJ2-1, with 14 nucleotides matching TRBD2. There are 16 residues in the CDR3. V was pared by 2 bases and J by 8 bases, with 5 bases of the junction left unmatched. Germline assignment: CDR1 SGHTA and CDR2 FQGNSA.

This clonotype was counted many times. V usage is TRBV25-1 and J usage is TRBJ1-2; D unclear. The CDR3 has 13 amino acids. V shed 1 base and J shed 4 bases, with 7 bases lying between them. Germline V CDR1 and CDR2: MGHDK, SYGVNS. CDR3 bases: TGTGCCAGCAGTGAATTTGACGTCTATGGCTACACCTTC. It is translated as CASSEFDVYGYTF.

This clonotype was seen many times. This chain joins TRBV5-1 and TRBJ2-2, with D tentatively TRBD1 or TRBD2 (5 bases each). Germline-derived CDR1 and CDR2 are SGHRS and YFSETQ. This CDR3 contains 16 residues. Trimming removed 4 bases at V and 2 bases at J, with 15 bases between. CDR3 DNA sequence: TGCGCCAGCAGCCCAGGGACGCGAGTTAACACCGGGGAGCTGTTTTTT. Its protein product is CASSPGTRVNTGELFF. Filled out from reference TRBV5-1 and TRBJ2-2, the complete variable domain reads KAGVTQTPRYLIKTRGQQVTLSCSPISGHRSVSWYQQTPGQGLQFLFEYFSETQRNKGNFPGRFSGRQFSNSRSEMNVSTLELGDSALYLCASSPGTRVNTGELFFGEGSRLTVL.

This clonotype was counted between two and nine times. The rearrangement joins TRBV28 to TRBJ1-4; TRBD1 might be the D (6 bases). The CDR3 sequence is 16 residues long. Trimming cost V 6 bases and J 7 bases, with 21 bases left between them. The germline V gene has CDR1 MDHEN and CDR2 SYDVKM. CDR3 loop: CASSEATGTVIEKLFF. The CDR3 nucleotides read TGTGCCAGCAGCGAGGCAACAGGGACTGTTATTGAAAAACTGTTTTTT.